A single sample gave rise to the 23 T cell receptor beta chains below, sequenced in a study of Graves' ophthalmopathy and Graves' hyperthyroidism. The authors amplified TCR beta CDR3 regions from RNA transcripts. First-round RT-PCR employed HTBI primers, with a second-round multiplex PCR after it. MiXCR, applied by TCRdb to the multiplex PCR reads, yields one record per CDR3 protein. The sample contains approximately 330,000 distinct CDR3 sequences, around a sixth of which appear only once. The sequenced material came from peripheral blood. The receptor set was obtained from an adult man with Graves' ophthalmopathy.

This clonotype appeared many times. The V and J genes are TRBV5-1 and TRBJ2-5; 10 bases map to TRBD2. V gave up 4 bases and J gave up 5 bases; unmatched junction bases: 8. The CDR3 has 15 amino acids. Germline V gene sequence: CDR1 SGHRS, CDR2 YFSETQ. The CDR3 protein is CASSPVAGGPETQYF. CDR3 sequence (DNA): TGCGCCAGCAGCCCAGTAGCGGGAGGCCCCGAGACCCAGTACTTC. Looking up the rest from reference TRBV5-1 and TRBJ2-5 gives the full variable domain: KAGVTQTPRYLIKTRGQQVTLSCSPISGHRSVSWYQQTPGQGLQFLFEYFSETQRNKGNFPGRFSGRQFSNSRSEMNVSTLELGDSALYLCASSPVAGGPETQYFGPGTRLLVL.

This rearrangement joins TRBV29-1 to TRBJ2-5, with D perhaps being TRBD1 or TRBD2 (5 bases each). With 4 bases removed from V and 7 bases from J, the gap between germline ends came to 10 bases. The CDR3 has 11 residues. Germline V gene data show CDR1 as SQVTM and CDR2 as ANQGSEA. The CDR3 here is CSVARGGTQYF. The DNA of the CDR3 is TGCAGCGTTGCTCGGGGCGGGACCCAGTACTTC.

This clonotype was counted ten times or more. This chain uses TRBV6-1 with TRBJ2-7; weak D call: TRBD1 (6 bases). CDR3 length equals 12 residues. Germline V gene lookup returns CDR1 MNHNS and CDR2 SASEGT. The V and J ends lost 6 bases and 2 bases respectively, with 8 bases between them. In DNA, the CDR3 is TGTGCCAGCAGGGACAGACCCTACGAGCAGTACTTC. Translating gives CASRDRPYEQYF.

On this clonotype itself: Germline is not matched at one junction end, which may reflect a read error. The chain joins TRBV5-1 to TRBJ1-1; TRBD1 might be the D (5 bases). Germline CDR1 reads SGHRS; CDR2 reads YFSETQ. The CDR3 has 15 amino acids. The CDR3 sequence is CVSSLGTGMDTEAFF. The CDR3, as DNA: TGCGTCAGCAGCCTCGGGACTGGAATGGACACTGAAGCTTTCTTT.

This clonotype was counted many times. V gene TRBV13 combines with J gene TRBJ1-2; D remains unclear. The CDR3 contains 15 residues. From germline, CDR1 is PRHDT and CDR2 FYEKMQ (reference sequence). V was pared by 4 bases and J by 3 bases, with 15 bases between. The CDR3 nucleotides read TGTGCCAGCAGCTCACGGACTCTCGACCACTATGGCTACACCTTC. Protein: CASSSRTLDHYGYTF. The full variable domain, rest sourced from reference TRBV13 and TRBJ1-2, is AAGVIQSPRHLIKEKRETATLKCYPIPRHDTVYWYQQGPGQDPQFLISFYEKMQSDKGSIPDRFSAQQFSDYHSELNMSSLELGDSALYFCASSSRTLDHYGYTFGSGTRLTVV.

The chain combines TRBV15 with TRBJ2-5; D unclear. V was clipped by 7 bases and J by 4 bases, with 10 bases between them. The CDR3 spans 12 residues. Germline V gives CDR1 LNHNV, CDR2 YYDKDF (reference sequence). The CDR3 sequence is CATNQWGETQYF. In DNA, the CDR3 is TGTGCCACCAACCAGTGGGGAGAGACCCAGTACTTC.

This clonotype was detected many times. The chain joins TRBV29-1 to TRBJ1-2, with unresolved D. Trimming left V 4 bases short and J 5 bases short, with 20 bases between. CDR1 SQVTM and CDR2 ANQGSEA come from the germline V gene. This CDR3 is built from 15 residues. In nucleotides, the CDR3 is TGCAGCGTTGGTGAGGCCCGGCCCCTCGCGTATGGCTACACCTTC. Protein product: CSVGEARPLAYGYTF.

This clonotype came up a few times. This chain uses TRBV30 with TRBJ2-2, with TRBD1 as a possible D gene (5 bases). Per the germline V gene, CDR1 is GTSNPN and CDR2 is SVGIG (reference sequence). Trimming removed 6 bases from V and 4 bases from J, with 15 bases in between. The CDR3 contains 14 residues. This CDR3 is CACPWGVGTGELFF. As DNA, the CDR3 is TGTGCCTGTCCCTGGGGCGTCGGCACCGGGGAGCTGTTTTTT.

This chain connects TRBV11-2 to TRBJ2-2, with a tentative D call TRBD2 (6 bases). V was clipped by 6 bases and J by 4 bases, with 18 bases between them. There are 16 residues in the CDR3. Germline V gene sequence: CDR1 SGHAT, CDR2 FQNNGV. The CDR3 protein is CASRKTESSGTGELFF. The DNA of the CDR3 is TGTGCCAGCAGAAAGACGGAGAGTAGCGGCACCGGGGAGCTGTTTTTT.

The genes are TRBV6-1 and TRBJ1-1; no clear D. Germline-derived CDR1 and CDR2 are MNHNS and SASEGT. Trimming took off 5 bases at V and 1 base at J, with 14 bases between the two ends. The CDR3 extends over 15 amino acids. In nucleotides, the CDR3 is TGTGCCAGCAGTACCCCGGTGGCCTCGAACACTGAAGCTTTCTTT. Its translation: CASSTPVASNTEAFF.

This chain connects TRBV20-1 to TRBJ2-6; 8 positions match TRBD1. J gave up 4 bases and V 6 bases, and 11 bases lay outside the gene matches. The CDR3 length is 16 residues. Looked up from germline, CDR1 is DFQATT and CDR2 is SNEGSKA (reference sequence). The CDR3 DNA sequence: TGCAGTGCCTTGACAGGGGTATTATCCGGGGCCAACGTCCTGACTTTC. Translation: CSALTGVLSGANVLTF.

This clonotype was observed many times. The chain employs TRBV20-1 and TRBJ2-7, with TRBD1 matching 11 bases. Losses at the gene ends were 5 bases for V and 6 bases for J; bases not matched to a gene: 6. This CDR3 comprises 13 residues. Germline V gives CDR1 DFQATT, CDR2 SNEGSKA (reference sequence). DNA for the CDR3: TGCAGTGCTGCGGGGGACAGGGGGTTCGAGCAGTACTTC. It translates to CSAAGDRGFEQYF.

This clonotype was detected many times. In nucleotides, the CDR3 is TGTGCCAGCAGGATCGGGGTCGGGGAGCTGTTTTTT. This gives the protein CASRIGVGELFF. The chain employs TRBV11-1 and TRBJ2-2; D is possibly TRBD2 (5 bases). The CDR3 is 12 amino acids. Germline loops: CDR1 SGHAT, CDR2 FQDESV (reference sequence). Trimming removed 6 bases at V and 7 bases at J, with 9 bases between.

The table lists this clonotype with many counts. The rearrangement joins TRBV6-2 or TRBV6-3 to TRBJ2-7; the D is unclear. Trimming shortened V by 2 bases and J by 3 bases, and 8 bases separated the two germline ends. Germline CDR1 is MNHEY and CDR2 is SVGEGT. CDR3 length: 13 amino acids. The CDR3 DNA is TGTGCCAGCAGTTACGCTCCAAGCTACGAGCAGTACTTC. It encodes CASSYAPSYEQYF.

This clonotype was observed at least ten times. V and J are TRBV30 and TRBJ2-7; 10 positions match TRBD1. V lost 4 bases, J lost 6 bases, and 6 bases stayed unmatched. Germline V gene sequence: CDR1 GTSNPN, CDR2 SVGIG (reference sequence). This CDR3 is built from 13 residues. The CDR3 DNA follows: TGTGCCTGGACCCGGGACAGGGGTGGCGAGCAGTACTTC. As protein: CAWTRDRGGEQYF.

In its sample, this clonotype was seen many times. The chain employs TRBV9 and TRBJ1-6, with D maybe TRBD1 (5 bases). The germline V gene has CDR1 SGDLS and CDR2 YYNGEE. The CDR3 contains 16 residues. Trimming took 0 bases from V and 7 from J, leaving 14 bases between them. CDR3 coding DNA: TGTGCCAGCAGCGTAGGCGTGGGACCGACGAATTCACCCCTCCACTTT. This codes for CASSVGVGPTNSPLHF.

This clonotype has only a few counts. The V call is TRBV19, the J call TRBJ1-2; D is unclear. This CDR3 has 13 amino acids. Germline lookup yields CDR1 LNHDA and CDR2 SQIVND (reference sequence). V lost 7 bases to trimming and J lost 5 bases, with 14 bases between them. In DNA form, the CDR3 reads TGTGCCAGTAACAGACGACAAGGTTATGGCTACACCTTC. It is translated as CASNRRQGYGYTF.

This clonotype came up many times. This chain connects TRBV6-1 to TRBJ2-5; tentative D call: TRBD1 (6 bases). From germline, CDR1 is MNHNS and CDR2 SASEGT. This CDR3 is 15 amino acids long. The germline V and J ends were trimmed by 2 bases and 0 bases, with 10 bases remaining between them. CDR3 coding DNA: TGTGCCAGCAGTGAAACGGGACACTACCAAGAGACCCAGTACTTC. Protein: CASSETGHYQETQYF.

The chain is built from TRBV27 and TRBJ2-7; 9 bases line up with TRBD2. CDR1 is MNHEY, CDR2 SMNVEV, per germline (reference sequence). V lost 1 base to trimming and J lost 4 bases; unmatched junction nucleotides: 8. The CDR3 is 16 residues long. This chain's CDR3 is CASSLWASGNGYEQYF. In nucleotides, the CDR3 is TGTGCCAGCAGTTTATGGGCTAGCGGGAATGGGTACGAGCAGTACTTC.

At least ten counts were recorded for this clonotype. This chain uses TRBV6-2 or TRBV6-3 with TRBJ2-7; D is possibly TRBD2 (5 bases). The V gene lost 2 bases and the J gene lost 5 bases, with 7 bases spanning the gap. Germline V gives CDR1 MNHEY, CDR2 SVGEGT. CDR3 length equals 12 residues. The CDR3 is CASSYAGDEQYF. CDR3 in DNA: TGTGCCAGCAGTTACGCCGGGGACGAGCAGTACTTC.

This clonotype was counted at least ten times. This rearrangement joins TRBV6-1 to TRBJ2-7; D is perhaps TRBD1 (6 bases). Germline lookup yields CDR1 MNHNS and CDR2 SASEGT. V was shortened by 6 bases and J by 3 bases, with 18 bases between the two germline ends. This CDR3 is 15 amino acids long. The CDR3 spells CASRSRSGANYEQYF. Here the CDR3 DNA reads TGTGCCAGCAGGTCCCGATCAGGGGCCAACTACGAGCAGTACTTC.

This clonotype was picked up many times. This chain uses TRBV20-1 with TRBJ2-1; maybe TRBD1 (5 bases). The CDR3 is 12 amino acids. With 1 base removed from V and 4 bases from J, the gap between germline ends came to 5 bases. Germline-derived CDR1 and CDR2 are DFQATT and SNEGSKA (reference sequence). CDR3 region: CSARAGYNEQFF. As DNA, the CDR3 is TGCAGTGCTAGAGCAGGGTACAATGAGCAGTTCTTC.

This clonotype was observed once. The rearrangement joins TRBV11-1 to TRBJ1-1; TRBD1 matches at 8 bases. The ends lost 0 bases at V and 4 bases at J; junction bases unmatched: 7. The CDR3 covers 16 residues. Germline CDR1 and CDR2: SGHAT and FQDESV (reference sequence). The CDR3 region has the DNA TGTGCCAGCAGCTTAGCCCCAGGGGGCGTGGGCACTGAAGCTTTCTTT. Its protein is CASSLAPGGVGTEAFF.